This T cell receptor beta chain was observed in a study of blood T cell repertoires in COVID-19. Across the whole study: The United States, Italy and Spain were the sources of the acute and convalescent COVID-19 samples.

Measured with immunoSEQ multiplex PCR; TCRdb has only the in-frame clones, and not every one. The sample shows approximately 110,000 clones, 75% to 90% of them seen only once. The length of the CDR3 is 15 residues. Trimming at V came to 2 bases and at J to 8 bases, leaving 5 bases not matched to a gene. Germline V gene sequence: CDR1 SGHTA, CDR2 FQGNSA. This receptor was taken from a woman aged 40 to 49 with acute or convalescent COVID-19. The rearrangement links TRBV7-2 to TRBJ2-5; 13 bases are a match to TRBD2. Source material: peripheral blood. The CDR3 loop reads CASSLSGLAGATQYF. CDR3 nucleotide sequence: TGTGCCAGCAGCTTATCTGGACTAGCGGGGGCCACCCAGTACTTC.